This TCR beta chain was sequenced during a study of T cell responses to AZD1222 COVID-19 vaccine. General observations from the study: The repertoires were collected only after the peak T cell response. Nearly half of spike-specific TCRs reportedly target variant regions that are unmutated in the B.1.351 and B.1.1.7 variants. Recipients of AZD1222 seropositive at baseline numbered only 5 or 6.

A remark on this clone: The target antigen is unknown.

The length of the CDR3 is 15 residues. Germline loops: CDR1 MNHEY, CDR2 SVGAGI. V was shortened by 5 bases and J by 0 bases, with 11 bases between the two germline ends. Generated by immunoSEQ multiplex PCR, the TCRdb table keeps only in-frame clones and is missing some. The sample has approximately 180,000 clones, 90% seen once. This material consisted of peripheral blood, taken on day 0 of AZD1222 vaccination. This receptor was taken from an adult in good health. The chain links TRBV6-5 to TRBJ1-5, with D unresolved. The CDR3 sequence: CASSQSPNSNQPQHF. DNA of the CDR3: TGTGCCAGCAGTCAGTCCCCGAATAGCAATCAGCCCCAGCATTTT.